The rows below give T cell receptor beta chains drawn from one sample of a study of liver allograft versus peripheral blood T cells. MiXCR, run by TCRdb on the reads, gives a single entry per CDR3 protein. There are about 6,500 distinct CDR3 sequences in the sample; 15% to 20% occur only once, and around 60% lies in the top ten. These receptors came from a human patient who had a liver transplant. These T cells may partly come from the graft donor. Both conserved end residues are part of each CDR3. Each record gives: CDR3 DNA, CDR3 protein, D gene, V gene, J gene, clone size. D genes are given only for firm matches. Expanded clones get a size class; other rows say once, few or many, or leave the size out.

TGTGCCAGCAGTTTCGGTGGGGGTACAAAGGGACACACACGGTGGGACTATGGCTACACCTTC	CASSFGGGTKGHTRWDYGYTF	NA	TRBV12-3/TRBV12-4	TRBJ1-2	NA
TGCAGTGCTACCCCCCTTGAGGGCCCCACAGATACGCAGTATTTT	CSATPLEGPTDTQYF	NA	TRBV20-1	TRBJ2-3	NA
TGTGCCAGTACCGGCGGGACTAGCGGTTCCTACGAGCAGTACTTC	CASTGGTSGSYEQYF	TRBD2	TRBV27	TRBJ2-7	many
TGTGCCAGTAGTTCTGACAGGTTCCACGAGCAGTACTTC	CASSSDRFHEQYF	NA	TRBV19	TRBJ2-7	few
TGCAGTGCTTTCCCGGACGGCTATAGCAATCAGCCCCAGCATTTT	CSAFPDGYSNQPQHF	NA	TRBV20-1	TRBJ1-5	NA
TGCGCCAGCAGTGTGGGTTCCAGAGGGGAGCTGTTTTTT	CASSVGSRGELFF	NA	TRBV10-2	TRBJ2-2	NA
TGTGCCAGCAGTGAAGGGCACCCTCGGGACACCATATATTTT	CASSEGHPRDTIYF	NA	TRBV6-1	TRBJ1-3	many
TGTGCCACGGCCCACCTTAGTGTGTGGTACTTC	CATAHLSVWYF	NA	TRBV12-3/TRBV12-4	TRBJ1-2	few
TGTGCCAGCAGTTTCGCGGACAGGGGTTCCGGCTACACCTTC	CASSFADRGSGYTF	TRBD1	TRBV12-3/TRBV12-4	TRBJ1-2	NA
TGTGCCAGCAGGTCTTTCGGAGTCGTTCCTCTTCCCACCTTC	CASRSFGVVPLPTF	NA	TRBV5-6	TRBJ1-2	many
TGTGCCATCTCACCGGGACTTCCTTTGGGTACGCAGTATTTT	CAISPGLPLGTQYF	NA	TRBV7-9	TRBJ2-3	NA
TGTGCCAGCAGCCGAGGGACAGTCGGGACCTCTGGAAACACAATATATTTT	CASSRGTVGTSGNTIYF	TRBD1	TRBV12-3/TRBV12-4	TRBJ1-3	NA
TGTGCCAGCAGCTTAGTGCGTCTAGCTTACAATGAGCAGTTCTTC	CASSLVRLAYNEQFF	NA	TRBV7-2	TRBJ2-1	many
TGTGCCACCAGTGATAGGGGGTTCACAGATACGCAGTATTTT	CATSDRGFTDTQYF	NA	TRBV24-1	TRBJ2-3	many
TGTGCCAGCAGCTTAGGACAGGGTGGCACTGAAGCTTTCTTT	CASSLGQGGTEAFF	NA	TRBV13	TRBJ1-1	medium-sized
TGTGCCAGCAGCCCGGACCACAATGAGCAGTTCTTC	CASSPDHNEQFF	NA	TRBV7-9	TRBJ2-1	NA
TGTGCCAGCAGTTTCGAACCCTGGGACATACCCAATAGGGATAGCTCCTACGAGCAGTACTTC	CASSFEPWDIPNRDSSYEQYF	NA	TRBV12-3/TRBV12-4	TRBJ2-7	few
TGTGCCAGCAGTTTAGCGGCTAGCGGGGGAACCACAGATACGCAGTATTTT	CASSLAASGGTTDTQYF	TRBD2	TRBV27	TRBJ2-3	many
TGTGCCAGCAGTTTGATAGGGCAGCCCCAGCATTTT	CASSLIGQPQHF	NA	TRBV27	TRBJ1-5	few
TGTGCCAGCAGCCAGGGACAGGTCTACGAGCAGTACTTC	CASSQGQVYEQYF	TRBD1	TRBV7-2	TRBJ2-7	NA
TGTGCCAGCAGTTTATCGGGACAGGGGCCTTACGAGCAGTACTTC	CASSLSGQGPYEQYF	TRBD1	TRBV27	TRBJ2-7	few
TGTGCCAGCAGTTTCCCGGGATCAGGGTCACCCCTCCACTTT	CASSFPGSGSPLHF	NA	TRBV27	TRBJ1-6	few
TGTGCCAGTAGTATTGCGAGTAGATCTGTGGAAAAACTGTTTTTT	CASSIASRSVEKLFF	NA	TRBV19	TRBJ1-4	NA
TGCAGCGGCCAACACGTTGACGCGCAGTATTTT	CSGQHVDAQYF	NA	TRBV29-1	TRBJ2-3	few
TGTGCCAGCAGCTTATCTGAAGGGAGGTCACCTAGCGAGCAGTACTTC	CASSLSEGRSPSEQYF	NA	TRBV7-9	TRBJ2-7	NA
TGTGCCAGCAGTTTGCGGCTCGCGGGGATTCAGCCCCAGCATTTT	CASSLRLAGIQPQHF	NA	TRBV12-3/TRBV12-4	TRBJ1-5	few
TGTGCCAGCAGTTCATTTAGCGGGGTTTCCTACAATGAGCAGTTCTTC	CASSSFSGVSYNEQFF	TRBD2	TRBV27	TRBJ2-1	NA
TGTGCCAGCAGCTTAGTAGACGAGTCGAACACTGAAGCTTTCTTT	CASSLVDESNTEAFF	NA	TRBV7-9	TRBJ1-1	many
TGTGCCCCTCCAATGCTGGCTGAAGCTTTCTTT	CAPPMLAEAFF	NA	TRBV24-1	TRBJ1-1	few
TGTGCCAGCAGTACCCCGAGGGGCCACGAGCAGTACTTC	CASSTPRGHEQYF	NA	TRBV12-3/TRBV12-4	TRBJ2-7	NA